Sequencing of this TCR beta chain was carried out in a study of blood T cell repertoires in COVID-19. Overall study context: Collection of acute and convalescent COVID-19 samples took place in the United States, Italy and Spain.

The study counted Cohort 3 donors as recovered given two negative PCRs, clearance, or symptom resolution. TCRdb's table, derived via immunoSEQ multiplex PCR, lists solely in-frame clones and lacks some. The sample holds 250,000 to 400,000 clones, around nine tenths seen once. V gave up 0 bases and J gave up 6 bases, with 12 bases separating them. The CDR3 has 14 amino acids. From germline, CDR1 is KGHSH and CDR2 LQKENI. This receptor was taken from a man aged 60-69 years who had recovered from COVID-19. The V gene is TRBV18, the J gene TRBJ2-7; tentatively, D is TRBD1 (6 bases). Sequences were obtained from PBMCs or T cells enriched from blood (not recorded which). The CDR3 nucleotides read TGTGCCAGCTCACCACCGCCAACAGGGTTCGAGCAGTACTTC. Translation: CASSPPPTGFEQYF. Full variable domain (missing parts from reference TRBV18 and TRBJ2-7): NAGVMQNPRHLVRRRGQEARLRCSPMKGHSHVYWYRQLPEEGLKFMVYLQKENIIDESGMPKERFSAEFPKEGPSILRIQQVVRGDSAAYFCASSPPPTGFEQYFGPGTRLTVT.